This T cell receptor (beta chain) emerged from a study of metastatic and nonmetastatic thyroid tumors. Study-wide points: Reportedly, malignant thyroid tumors had significantly higher TCR beta diversity than benign nodules, in blood and tumor.

Authors' analysis steps: A classifier of distant metastasis in papillary thyroid cancer was built from CDR3 differences (across clinicopathological groups). TCRdb re-analyzed the PCR reads through MiXCR. The V and J calls and clone size are TCRdb's, not the authors'. The sample shows 10,000 to 15,000 clones, about 26% of them seen only once. CDR3 length: 13 amino acids. The V gene lost 5 bases and the J gene lost 5 bases, with 9 bases spanning the gap. CDR1 and CDR2 from the germline V gene are MNHNS and SASEGT. Every patient underwent thyroid surgery untreated. Note on this clone: Its target is not known.

The clonotype was recovered from a female donor with papillary thyroid cancer or a benign thyroid nodule (not recorded which). Some clones in this sample may be carry-over from other donors' samples. This chain connects TRBV6-1 to TRBJ2-2; D ambiguous. Sequencing used tumor tissue. The CDR3 DNA reads as TGTGCCAGCAGTTCGGGCGAAACCGGGGAGCTGTTTTTT. Amino acid sequence: CASSSGETGELFF.